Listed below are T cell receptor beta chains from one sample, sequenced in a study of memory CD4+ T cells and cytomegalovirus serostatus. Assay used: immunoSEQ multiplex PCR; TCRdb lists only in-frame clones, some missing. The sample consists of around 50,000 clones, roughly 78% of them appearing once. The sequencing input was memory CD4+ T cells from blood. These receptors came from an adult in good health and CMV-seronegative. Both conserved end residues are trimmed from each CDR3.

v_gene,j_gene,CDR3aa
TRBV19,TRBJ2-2,ASSGQAVTGELF
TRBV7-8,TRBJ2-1,ASSHLRLAAYSEQF
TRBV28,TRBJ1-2,ASSPSMNRIYGYT
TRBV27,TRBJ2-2,ASKTGAAGTGELF
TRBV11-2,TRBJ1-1,ASSSRGDTEAF
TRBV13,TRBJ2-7,ASSLGQGASYEQY
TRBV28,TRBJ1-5,ASSLYGQGVSNQPQH
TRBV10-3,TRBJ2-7,AISTTSGLVSYEQY
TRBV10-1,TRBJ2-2,ASSESRASGAGELF
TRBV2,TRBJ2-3,ASSEDGAGGTDTQY
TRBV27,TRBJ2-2,ASSLYTGELF
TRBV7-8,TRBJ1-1,ASSYRQNTEAF
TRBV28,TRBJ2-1,ASGAGWQF
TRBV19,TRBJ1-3,ASSARQVNSGNTIY
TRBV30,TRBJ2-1,AWRPGQVSISYNEQF
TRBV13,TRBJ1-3,ASSRGDGVTAGNTIY
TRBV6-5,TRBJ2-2,ASSYDVRGNTGELF
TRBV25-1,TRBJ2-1,ASSGPFGTGFIDEQF
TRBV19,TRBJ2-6,ASSMRLLSGANVLT
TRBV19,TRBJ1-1,ASSIVTAVIIPEAF
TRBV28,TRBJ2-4,ASSLPPAPGDIQY
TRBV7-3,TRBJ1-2,ASRTGDLYGYT
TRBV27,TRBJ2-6,ASSSLSGANVLT